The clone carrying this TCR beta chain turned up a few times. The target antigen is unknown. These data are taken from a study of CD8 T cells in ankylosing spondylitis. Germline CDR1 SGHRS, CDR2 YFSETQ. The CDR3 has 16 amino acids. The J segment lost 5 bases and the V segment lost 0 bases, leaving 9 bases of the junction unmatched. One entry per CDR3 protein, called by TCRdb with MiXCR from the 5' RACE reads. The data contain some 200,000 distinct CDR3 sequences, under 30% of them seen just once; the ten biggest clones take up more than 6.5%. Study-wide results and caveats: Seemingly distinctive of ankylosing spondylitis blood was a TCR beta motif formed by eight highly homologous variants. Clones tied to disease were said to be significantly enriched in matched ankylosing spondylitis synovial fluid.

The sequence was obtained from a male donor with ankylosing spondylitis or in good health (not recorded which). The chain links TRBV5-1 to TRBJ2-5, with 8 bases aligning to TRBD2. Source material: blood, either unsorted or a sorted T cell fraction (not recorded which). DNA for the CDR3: TGCGCCAGCAGCTTGGCCGGGACTAGTCGTCCCGAGACCCAGTACTTC. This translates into CASSLAGTSRPETQYF.